This T cell receptor beta chain appears in the sequencing data of a study of tumor-infiltrating lymphocytes in primary liver carcinoma. This clonotype was found many times. Production of TCR beta cDNA used roughly 480 ng total RNA together with a constant-region primer. Three rounds of nested multiplex PCR with slightly modified ARM-PCR produced TCR beta libraries. Amplification in the first two PCR rounds was performed using TRBV1-TRBV30 forward primers and a C-beta reverse primer for 9 to 11 cycles each. Via MiXCR, TCRdb re-called the multiplex PCR reads, giving one row per CDR3 protein. Among hundreds of thousands of distinct CDR3 sequences listed, around 50% were seen once. Blood RNA came from unsorted whole blood; germline DNA was also extracted. The V gene's germline CDR1 is MNHNY and CDR2 SVGAGI (reference sequence). The CDR3 covers 12 residues. The germline V and J ends were trimmed by 7 bases and 0 bases, with 3 bases remaining between them.

Sequencing input: peripheral blood. V and J are TRBV6-6 and TRBJ1-4, with D uncertain. This clonotype was sampled from a young woman with primary liver carcinoma and hepatitis B virus infection. CDR3 in amino acids: CASKATNEKLFF. The CDR3 DNA reads as TGTGCCAGCAAGGCAACTAATGAAAAACTGTTTTTT.